This T cell receptor beta chain was recovered during a study of T cell responses to AZD1222 COVID-19 vaccine. General observations from the study: Samples come after the peak T cell response, not at day 14.

V was clipped by 5 bases and J by 4 bases, with 20 bases between them. Germline CDR1 reads SGHAT; CDR2 reads FQNNGV. CDR3 length equals 17 residues. The repertoire was sequenced with immunoSEQ multiplex PCR; TCRdb's copy has only in-frame clones and lacks some. The table shows 120,000 or so clones, with 90% occurring only once. Comment on this clone: Its cognate antigen is unknown.

The clonotype comes from an adult in good health. Specimen: peripheral blood, collected on day 0 of AZD1222 vaccination. The V gene is TRBV11-2, the J gene TRBJ2-2; D remains unclear. CDR3 in amino acids: CASSPSPDVHFTGELFF. DNA for the CDR3: TGTGCCAGCAGCCCCTCCCCGGACGTACATTTCACCGGGGAGCTGTTTTTT.